The 3 T cell receptor beta chains below were found in one sample sequenced in a study of T cell responses to AZD1222 COVID-19 vaccine. Profiled with immunoSEQ multiplex PCR; TCRdb holds only in-frame clones, not every one. The sample carries around 130,000 clones, approximately 94% recorded once. The sequencing used peripheral blood, collected on day 0 of AZD1222 vaccination. These receptors all come from an adult in good health.

The rearrangement links TRBV12-5 to TRBJ1-3, with 11 bases that match TRBD1. The CDR3 covers 18 residues. CDR1 LGHNT and CDR2 FRNRAP come from the germline V gene. The V segment lost 2 bases and the J segment 1 base; nucleotides outside the gene matches: 7. CDR3 nucleotides: TGTGCTAGTGGTTTGACAAGGACAGGGGGCGCGTCTGGAAACACCATATATTTT. This sequence encodes CASGLTRTGGASGNTIYF.

The V call is TRBV6-5, the J call TRBJ1-1; the match to TRBD1 covers 9 bases. V was clipped by 5 bases and J by 5 bases; unmatched bases: 9. This CDR3 has 15 amino acids. In germline, CDR1 is MNHEY, CDR2 SVGAGI. CDR3 nucleotide sequence: TGTGCCAGCAGTAACGAGGGGACAGGGAGGACTGAAGCTTTCTTT. Translating it yields CASSNEGTGRTEAFF.

This clone occurred once. The chain carries TRBV6-5 and TRBJ2-7; 12 nucleotides agree with TRBD2. The CDR3 has 13 residues. Germline V CDR1 and CDR2: MNHEY, SVGAGI. Trimming took 6 bases from V and 7 from J; bases not matched to a gene: 4. CDR3 sequence reads: CASRTSGSGEQYF. In DNA form, the CDR3 reads TGTGCCAGCAGGACTAGCGGGAGTGGTGAGCAGTACTTC.